A selection of T cell receptor beta chains follows, all from one sample in a study of blood T cell repertoires in COVID-19. This table comes from immunoSEQ multiplex PCR, and its TCRdb copy is limited to in-frame clones, with some not included. The sample lists just over 150,000 clones, roughly 91% occurring once. The sample consisted of peripheral blood. The source is a woman aged 45-60 years with acute or convalescent COVID-19. Both conserved end residues are part of each CDR3. Each record gives: V gene, J gene, D gene, clone size, CDR3 DNA, CDR3 protein. A D gene is named only where the DNA matches it firmly. The size entry is marked missing in some rows and otherwise reads once, few, many or a size class.

TRBV12-3/TRBV12-4,TRBJ1-5,.,.,TGTGCCAGCAGTTTCGGGGGAGAGCAGCCCCAGCATTTT,CASSFGGEQPQHF
TRBV7-6,TRBJ1-1,.,.,TGTGCCAGCAGCCCAGAGGCGGGGGTGGACTATGAAGCTTTCTTT,CASSPEAGVDYEAFF
TRBV2,TRBJ2-4,.,.,TGTGCCAGCAGGGAGAACACAGGTGCCCTCACAAACATTCAGTACTTC,CASRENTGALTNIQYF
TRBV18,TRBJ2-2,.,.,TGTGCCAGCTCACCGAGAGGCCTGGGGAGCACCGGGGAGCTGTTTTTT,CASSPRGLGSTGELFF
TRBV9,TRBJ2-2,TRBD1,.,TGTGCCAGCAGCGCGAGACAGGGGGCTAACGGCGGGGAGCTGTTTTTT,CASSARQGANGGELFF
TRBV28,TRBJ2-1,TRBD1,.,TGTGCCAGCAGTCCACACACAGGGGACAATGAGCAGTTCTTC,CASSPHTGDNEQFF
TRBV25-1,TRBJ2-3,.,.,TGTGCCAGCAGTGACCCTCAGGGAATAGATACGCAGTATTTT,CASSDPQGIDTQYF
TRBV5-6,TRBJ1-2,.,.,TGTGCCAGCAGCTTGGAACCGACTGAGAGGGACTACACCTTC,CASSLEPTERDYTF
TRBV2,TRBJ2-7,TRBD1,few,TGTGCCAGCAGTGATCCTGGACAGGGGCCCACCTACGAGCAGTACTTC,CASSDPGQGPTYEQYF
TRBV2,TRBJ1-2,.,.,TGTGCCAGCAGTGAGGGGGGGAACTATGGCTACACCTTC,CASSEGGNYGYTF
TRBV9,TRBJ1-1,TRBD1,.,TGTGCCAGCAGCGAAGGGACAGGTATTGTCGAAGCTTTCTTT,CASSEGTGIVEAFF
TRBV27,TRBJ2-6,.,.,TGTGCCAGCACTGGACAGGGGGCCAACGTCCTGACTTTC,CASTGQGANVLTF
TRBV9,TRBJ1-1,TRBD1,.,TGTGCCAGCAGCGTTGAAACCGGGACAGGGAGCGCTTTCTTT,CASSVETGTGSAFF
TRBV7-9,TRBJ2-1,.,.,TGTGCCAGCAGCTTAGAAGGGGCGCGAATATTCTTC,CASSLEGARIFF
TRBV19,TRBJ1-2,.,.,TGTGCCAGTAGTATAGATGGGGGCAGTAACTATGGCTACACCTTC,CASSIDGGSNYGYTF
TRBV18,TRBJ1-1,.,.,TGTGCCAGCTCAGGTGGAGACACTGAAGCTTTCTTT,CASSGGDTEAFF
TRBV4-1,TRBJ2-5,.,.,TGCGCCAGCAGCCAAGATATGAGGGAGACCCAGTACTTC,CASSQDMRETQYF
TRBV5-3,TRBJ2-1,TRBD2,.,TGTGCCAGAAGCCCCCCCAAGCGGGGGACCTCGGCGTCCTACAATGAGCAGTTCTTC,CARSPPKRGTSASYNEQFF
TRBV6-5,TRBJ1-2,.,.,TGTGCCAGCAGTTACCGCCAGAACTATGGCTACACCTTC,CASSYRQNYGYTF
TRBV6-1,TRBJ1-3,TRBD1,.,TGTGCCAGCAGTGAAGGACAGGGTAGCTCTGGAAACACCATATATTTT,CASSEGQGSSGNTIYF
TRBV18,TRBJ2-5,.,.,TGTGCCAGCTCCCCGGGGAATGGCGAGACCCAGTACTTC,CASSPGNGETQYF
TRBV27,TRBJ2-7,TRBD1,.,TGTGCCAGCAGTTTACCCGGACAGGGAGCCTACGAGCAGTACTTC,CASSLPGQGAYEQYF
TRBV2,TRBJ1-2,.,.,TGTGCCAGCAAAGGGGGAGGGCTGGAGGGCTACACCTTC,CASKGGGLEGYTF
TRBV11-2,TRBJ1-4,.,.,TGTGCCAGCAGCCCCCGGGACACAAATGAAAAACTGTTTTTT,CASSPRDTNEKLFF
TRBV18,TRBJ1-4,TRBD1,.,TGTGCCAGCTCACTGGGACAGGGTCGCGAAAAACTGTTTTTT,CASSLGQGREKLFF
TRBV7-6,TRBJ1-1,.,.,TGTGCCAGCAGCGTCCAGGAGAACACTGAAGCTTTCTTT,CASSVQENTEAFF
TRBV25-1,TRBJ2-7,TRBD1,.,TGTGCCAGCAGTGAAGCCCGGGACAGCAATTACGAGCAGTACTTC,CASSEARDSNYEQYF
TRBV27,TRBJ2-7,TRBD1,.,TGTGCCAGCAGTCCCTTCGACAGGGAAGGCTACGAGCAGTACTTC,CASSPFDREGYEQYF
TRBV30,TRBJ1-2,.,.,TGTGCCTGGAGTTTCCTCTTCAGGGGAAACTATGGCTACACCTTC,CAWSFLFRGNYGYTF
TRBV4-3,TRBJ2-5,.,.,TGCGCCAGCAGCCCAGACGTCCAAGAGACCCAGTACTTC,CASSPDVQETQYF
TRBV7-9,TRBJ1-2,.,.,TGTGCCAGCAGCCGCCGGACAGAAGACTATGGCTACACCTTC,CASSRRTEDYGYTF
TRBV4-1,TRBJ1-4,.,.,TGCGCCAGCAGCCAAGAAGGGGAGGGTTGGGATGAAAAACTGTTTTTT,CASSQEGEGWDEKLFF
TRBV19,TRBJ1-2,TRBD1,.,TGTGCCAGTAGTATGAGGGACAGAACCTATGGCTACACCTTC,CASSMRDRTYGYTF
TRBV7-2,TRBJ1-6,TRBD1,once,TGTGCCAGCAGCCAAGAAGGGACAGGGGCTTCACCCCTCCACTTT,CASSQEGTGASPLHF
TRBV19,TRBJ1-5,.,few,TGTGCCAGTAGGCCCGGGGTCTATAGCAATCAGCCCCAGCATTTT,CASRPGVYSNQPQHF
TRBV19,TRBJ2-5,.,.,TGTGCCAGTAGGAAAACAGGGAACCAAGAGACCCAGTACTTC,CASRKTGNQETQYF
TRBV15,TRBJ1-1,.,.,TGTGCCACCAGCAGGACAGTCCTGAACACTGAAGCTTTCTTT,CATSRTVLNTEAFF
TRBV25-1,TRBJ1-1,.,.,TGTGCCAGCAGTGAAGGTCTGGGGCGGGGGAACACTGAAGCTTTCTTT,CASSEGLGRGNTEAFF
TRBV28,TRBJ1-1,TRBD1,.,TGTGCCAGCAGTTTACAGAATCAGGGGGCCGGCACTGAAGCTTTCTTT,CASSLQNQGAGTEAFF
TRBV19,TRBJ1-1,TRBD1,.,TGTGCCAGTATACACAGGGGGCGCGTCAATGAAGCTTTCTTT,CASIHRGRVNEAFF
TRBV2,TRBJ2-7,TRBD1,.,TGTGCCAGCAGTGATTACAGGGGCTACGAGCAGTACTTC,CASSDYRGYEQYF
TRBV15,TRBJ2-2,TRBD1,.,TGTGCCACCAGCAGAGATGTGGGACAGCGGAACACCGGGGAGCTGTTTTTT,CATSRDVGQRNTGELFF
TRBV2,TRBJ1-4,TRBD1,.,TGTGCCAGCAGTCAACCAGACTCCCGGGACAGGGGAACTAATGAAAAACTGTTTTTT,CASSQPDSRDRGTNEKLFF
TRBV7-9,TRBJ2-1,.,.,TGTGCCAGCAGCTTATGGGGCAGATACAATGAGCAGTTCTTC,CASSLWGRYNEQFF
TRBV11-2,TRBJ1-3,TRBD1,.,TGTGCCAGCAGCCCAGCCGGGACAGGGGCTGGAAACACCATATATTTT,CASSPAGTGAGNTIYF
TRBV3-1/TRBV3-2,TRBJ2-2,.,.,TGTGCCAGCAGCCACGAGGGACTTTCCAACACCGGGGAGCTGTTTTTT,CASSHEGLSNTGELFF
TRBV11-2,TRBJ1-1,.,.,TGTGCCAGCAGCCGGCCGGGACAGAACACTGAAGCTTTCTTT,CASSRPGQNTEAFF
TRBV24-1,TRBJ1-2,TRBD1,few,TGTGCCACCAGTGACCGGACAGGCCCTAACTATGGCTACACCTTC,CATSDRTGPNYGYTF
TRBV6-5,TRBJ2-2,.,few,TGTGCCAGCAGTTGGTCGGCACAGCTAAACACCGGGGAGCTGTTTTTT,CASSWSAQLNTGELFF
TRBV5-6,TRBJ2-7,.,.,TGTGCCAGCAGTTCTATGGGCCAGGTCTCCTACGAGCAGTACTTC,CASSSMGQVSYEQYF
TRBV28,TRBJ1-2,.,.,TGTGCCAGCACCCCGGCCCCGGGAGGTGATGGCTACACCTTC,CASTPAPGGDGYTF
TRBV30,TRBJ1-5,.,.,TGTGCCTGGAGTGTGGGGCACGGTCAGCCCCAGCATTTT,CAWSVGHGQPQHF